Listed here are 24 T cell receptor beta chains from one sample, sequenced in a study of blood T cell repertoires in COVID-19 (dated by TCRdb to between 2020 and 2021). Library preparation was by the immunoSEQ multiplex PCR assay. TCRdb took this table from immuneACCESS and kept in-frame rearrangements with V and J called. Such tables lack part of the clones; where checked against another copy, unresolved V genes explain under half of the gap, and the rest is unexplained. Present in this sample are approximately 70,000 clones, roughly 88% of which were seen just once. Over 2% of the sample rests with the top ten. The material sequenced was peripheral blood. The receptors come from a man at least 80 years old with active or convalescent COVID-19.

CDR3 sequence: CASSYSIQRESYNEQFF. The CDR3 coding sequence is TGTGCCAGCAGTTACTCGATCCAGCGGGAGTCCTACAATGAGCAGTTCTTC. The genes are TRBV6-2 or TRBV6-3 and TRBJ2-1, with 8 bases aligning to TRBD2. Trimming took 0 bases from V and 1 from J; bases not matched to a gene: 5. The CDR3 has 17 residues. The germline gives CDR1 MNHEY, CDR2 SVGEGT.

The chain combines TRBV5-1 with TRBJ2-7, with 9 bases identical to TRBD2. From germline, CDR1 is SGHRS and CDR2 YFSETQ. This CDR3 contains 16 residues. The V gene end was trimmed by 3 bases and the J gene end by 5 bases; junction bases not matched to a gene: 12. The CDR3 coding sequence is TGCGCCAGCAGCTCAATAGCGGGAGTACGGCTTAACGAGCAGTACTTC. This codes for CASSSIAGVRLNEQYF.

V gene TRBV5-1 combines with J gene TRBJ1-2; D may be TRBD1 (5 bases). Germline V gene lookup returns CDR1 SGHRS and CDR2 YFSETQ. The V and J ends lost 5 bases and 6 bases respectively, with 11 bases between them. This CDR3 contains 12 residues. CDR3 nucleotides: TGCGCCAGCAGTGTTAGGGGCGATGGCTACACCTTC. Its protein product is CASSVRGDGYTF. The whole variable domain, remainder taken from reference TRBV5-1 and TRBJ1-2, is KAGVTQTPRYLIKTRGQQVTLSCSPISGHRSVSWYQQTPGQGLQFLFEYFSETQRNKGNFPGRFSGRQFSNSRSEMNVSTLELGDSALYLCASSVRGDGYTFGSGTRLTVV.

This clone appeared a few times. The chain joins TRBV10-3 to TRBJ2-7; 8 bases line up with TRBD1. Trimming at V came to 6 bases and at J to 1 base, leaving 5 bases not matched to a gene. CDR1 is ENHRY and CDR2 is SYGVKD in the germline V gene. This CDR3 comprises 14 residues. This CDR3 reads CAISVTGVSYEQYF. The CDR3 nucleotides read TGTGCCATCAGCGTGACAGGGGTTTCCTACGAGCAGTACTTC.

The CDR3 sequence: CASSGGLAGDNEQFF. DNA of the CDR3: TGTGCCAGCAGCGGCGGACTAGCGGGGGATAATGAGCAGTTCTTC. V and J are TRBV3-1 (or the pseudogene TRBV3-2) and TRBJ2-1; 13 bases map to TRBD2. The CDR3 has 15 amino acids. The V and J ends lost 5 bases and 7 bases, in that order; junction bases with no gene match: 5. Germline V lookup: CDR1 LGHDT, CDR2 YNNKEL (reference sequence).

V is TRBV19 and J is TRBJ1-1, with D perhaps TRBD1 (5 bases). The CDR3 extends over 14 amino acids. Trimming stripped 3 bases from V and 0 bases from J, with 8 bases between. Germline values: CDR1 LNHDA, CDR2 SQIVND (reference sequence). Here the CDR3 reads CASSIRQMNTEAFF. The DNA for the CDR3 is TGTGCCAGTAGTATCCGACAGATGAACACTGAAGCTTTCTTT.

The rearrangement uses TRBV6-5 and TRBJ1-5; D is undetermined. V was shortened by 6 bases and J by 0 bases, with 6 bases between the two germline ends. CDR1 is MNHEY, CDR2 SVGAGI, per germline. This CDR3 is 13 amino acids long. CDR3 sequence: CASRFYSNQPQHF. CDR3 coding DNA: TGTGCCAGCAGGTTTTATAGCAATCAGCCCCAGCATTTT.

The chain combines TRBV7-2 with TRBJ2-7, with TRBD1 matching over 8 bases. This CDR3 contains 14 residues. Germline trimming cut 1 base from V and 3 bases from J; bases unmatched to any gene: 2. Germline values: CDR1 SGHTA, CDR2 FQGNSA. The CDR3 spells CASSLDRGNYEQYF. CDR3 DNA: TGTGCCAGCAGCTTAGACAGGGGGAACTACGAGCAGTACTTC.

The chain uses TRBV5-6 and TRBJ2-1; tentatively, D is TRBD2 (7 bases). The germline V gene has CDR1 SGHDT and CDR2 YYEEEE. The CDR3 loop spans 16 amino acids. V was cut by 1 base and J by 3 bases, with 14 bases left in between. The CDR3 protein is CASSLLAGAHYNEQFF. The CDR3, as DNA: TGTGCCAGCAGCTTGCTCGCGGGGGCACACTACAATGAGCAGTTCTTC.

The genes are TRBV18 and TRBJ1-5; 8 bases align to TRBD1. Looked up from germline, CDR1 is KGHSH and CDR2 is LQKENI. V was clipped by 3 bases and J by 6 bases; unmatched bases: 7. This CDR3 spans 15 amino acids. Here the CDR3 reads CASSPSGGIGQPQHF. The CDR3 DNA is TGTGCCAGCTCACCTTCAGGGGGCATCGGTCAGCCCCAGCATTTT.

The table lists this clone with a few counts. V is TRBV30 and J is TRBJ1-2, with D unclear. The CDR3 loop spans 11 amino acids. The ends were cut back, 1 base at V and 10 bases at J, with 10 bases in the middle. Germline CDR1 is GTSNPN and CDR2 is SVGIG (reference sequence). CDR3 bases: TGTGCCTGGAGTGCCTCCGGGTCCTACACCTTC. Its translation is CAWSASGSYTF.

The V and J genes are TRBV30 and TRBJ2-5, with D possibly being TRBD1 (6 bases). Deletions cut 0 bases from V and 1 base from J, with 12 bases between. CDR3 length: 15 amino acids. Germline CDR1 GTSNPN, CDR2 SVGIG (reference sequence). CDR3 region: CAWSVGTLVQETQYF. The CDR3 DNA reads as TGTGCCTGGAGTGTGGGGACACTCGTCCAAGAGACCCAGTACTTC.

The chain combines TRBV7-8 with TRBJ2-3, with TRBD1 identical over 8 bases. Germline lookup yields CDR1 SGHVS and CDR2 FQNEAQ. V lost 8 bases and J lost 5; bases outside the gene matches: 18. The CDR3 loop spans 17 amino acids. The chain's CDR3 is CASGRSGAGTGGDTQYF. The CDR3 nucleotides read TGTGCCAGCGGTCGCTCGGGGGCCGGGACAGGCGGAGATACGCAGTATTTT. Full variable domain (rest looked up from reference TRBV7-8 and TRBJ2-3): GAGVSQSPRYKVAKRGQDVALRCDPISGHVSLFWYQQALGQGPEFLTYFQNEAQLDKSGLPSDRFFAERPEGSVSTLKIQRTQQEDSAVYLCASGRSGAGTGGDTQYFGPGTRLTVL.

The rearrangement joins TRBV18 to TRBJ2-7, with no clear D. Germline lookup yields CDR1 KGHSH and CDR2 LQKENI. Deletions cut 3 bases from V and 3 bases from J, with 6 bases between. The CDR3 runs 12 residues. CDR3 amino acids: CASSPSNYEQYF. As DNA, the CDR3 is TGTGCCAGCTCACCTTCCAACTACGAGCAGTACTTC. The full variable domain, rest sourced from reference TRBV18 and TRBJ2-7, is NAGVMQNPRHLVRRRGQEARLRCSPMKGHSHVYWYRQLPEEGLKFMVYLQKENIIDESGMPKERFSAEFPKEGPSILRIQQVVRGDSAAYFCASSPSNYEQYFGPGTRLTVT.

The chain couples TRBV6-1 to TRBJ1-3; weak D call: TRBD1 (6 bases). The CDR3 covers 17 residues. Per the germline V gene, CDR1 is MNHNS and CDR2 is SASEGT. V gave up 4 bases and J gave up 2 bases, with 18 bases separating them. CDR3 in DNA: TGTGCCAGCAGTGCAAGCCCAGGGGATAGAGCTGGAAACACCATATATTTT. Residues: CASSASPGDRAGNTIYF.

Regarding this clone: Different DNA sequences within this sample yield the same CDR3. This chain joins TRBV5-8 and TRBJ1-4; D not resolved. The CDR3 contains 15 residues. Per germline, CDR1 SGHTS and CDR2 YDEGEE. V lost 0 bases to trimming and J lost 3 bases, with 9 bases between them. The CDR3 bases are TGTGCCAGCAGCTTGGCCGGGTTGGCTAATGAAAAACTGTTTTTT. It encodes CASSLAGLANEKLFF.

The J gene is TRBJ2-7, the V gene TRBV7-6, with 8 nucleotides matching TRBD2. This CDR3 is 14 amino acids long. V shed 5 bases, J shed 2 bases, and the junction held 5 bases outside the gene matches. The germline V gene has CDR1 SGHVS and CDR2 FNYEAQ. CDR3 sequence reads: CASSLTSGPYEQYF. DNA of the CDR3: TGTGCCAGCAGCCTAACTAGCGGCCCCTACGAGCAGTACTTC.

V is TRBV30 and J is TRBJ2-3; D possibly corresponds to TRBD2 (6 bases). CDR1 is GTSNPN, CDR2 SVGIG, per germline (reference sequence). This CDR3 comprises 14 residues. The V and J ends lost 0 bases and 3 bases respectively, with 10 bases between them. The CDR3 bases are TGTGCCTGGAGTGTGCCTAGCGTTACAGATACGCAGTATTTT. This gives the protein CAWSVPSVTDTQYF.

The chain couples TRBV24-1 to TRBJ2-7, with D possibly matching TRBD1 (6 bases). Germline CDR1 and CDR2: KGHDR and SFDVKD. Between the trimmed V and J ends, which lost 7 bases and 2 bases, there was a span of 11 bases. The CDR3 is 13 residues long. The CDR3 nucleotides are TGTGCCACCAGAAACGACAGGACCTACGAGCAGTACTTC. Amino acid sequence: CATRNDRTYEQYF.

This clone came up a few times. The chain uses TRBV28 and TRBJ2-7; D is ambiguous. CDR1 and CDR2 from the germline V gene are MDHEN and SYDVKM. CDR3 length: 11 residues. Deletions cut 5 bases from V and 3 bases from J, with 5 bases between. The CDR3 reads CASSASYEQYF. CDR3 nucleotides: TGTGCCAGCAGTGCCAGCTACGAGCAGTACTTC.

This clone appeared a single time. This chain joins TRBV28 and TRBJ2-3; D not certain. Germline V lookup: CDR1 MDHEN, CDR2 SYDVKM. V lost 6 bases, J lost 0 bases, and 13 bases lay in between. CDR3 length equals 15 residues. This CDR3 reads CASRPLVHSTDTQYF. The CDR3 region has the DNA TGTGCCAGCAGGCCGCTAGTCCACAGCACAGATACGCAGTATTTT.

A few counts support this clone. The V and J genes are TRBV30 and TRBJ1-5; D is unresolved. CDR3 size: 12 residues. Trimming cost V 3 bases and J 4 bases, with 7 bases left between them. CDR1 is GTSNPN and CDR2 is SVGIG in the germline V gene (reference sequence). The CDR3 sequence is CAWSMANQPQHF. DNA for the CDR3: TGTGCCTGGAGCATGGCTAATCAGCCCCAGCATTTT.

The V and J genes are TRBV3-1 (or the pseudogene TRBV3-2) and TRBJ2-3; 9 nucleotides match TRBD1. The CDR3 contains 16 residues. Unmatched junction bases numbered 5, after V lost 2 bases and J lost 2 bases. Germline V gene lookup returns CDR1 LGHDT and CDR2 YNNKEL (reference sequence). Here the CDR3 DNA reads TGTGCCAGCAGCCAAAGAGGGACAGGGCCCACAGATACGCAGTATTTT. Its translation: CASSQRGTGPTDTQYF.

This sequence joins TRBV5-1 and TRBJ2-5; the match to TRBD1 covers 9 bases. The CDR3 runs 15 residues. V was clipped by 5 bases and J by 5 bases; unmatched bases: 10. Germline-derived CDR1 and CDR2 are SGHRS and YFSETQ. The CDR3 bases are TGCGCCAGCAGGATGGGACAGGGCAGGGGTGAGACCCAGTACTTC. This translates into CASRMGQGRGETQYF.